The present TCR beta chain was sequenced within a study of T cell responses to AZD1222 COVID-19 vaccine. In regard to this clone: Its antigen remains unidentified.

General observations from the study: Nearly half of the spike-specific TCRs reportedly recognize variant regions that carry no mutations.

Repertoires were generated with immunoSEQ multiplex PCR, while TCRdb's copy carries only in-frame clones and drops some. This sample has more than 110,000 clones, with over 85% found just once. The CDR3 runs to 16 residues. Trimming pared 7 bases from V and 1 base from J, leaving 17 bases between. CDR1 is LNHDA, CDR2 SQIVND, per germline (reference sequence). This TCR was sampled from an adult in good health. The sequences come from peripheral blood, collected on day 0 of AZD1222 vaccination. The chain couples TRBV19 to TRBJ1-5, with D perhaps TRBD1 (5 bases). The DNA of the CDR3 is TGTGCCAGTACCCCGTGGGGGGACTTCAGCAATCAGCCCCAGCATTTT. Encoded protein: CASTPWGDFSNQPQHF.